This TCR beta chain was profiled in a study of blood T cells in healthy people across ages. Together with a sample-barcoded 5' primer, a J-beta primer mix was included in a second PCR lasting about 7 to 11 cycles. One entry per CDR3 protein results from TCRdb running MiXCR on the 5' RACE reads. The data show over a million distinct CDR3 sequences, roughly 59% seen once. The sequence derives from a man between 18 and 35 years old in good health. Sequencing was performed on blood.

The CDR3 coding sequence is TGCAGTGCAGTGGGGACTTCCCTTCCTACCCCATACAATGAGCAGTTCTTC. Its translation is CSAVGTSLPTPYNEQFF. The J gene is TRBJ2-1, the V gene TRBV20-1; perhaps TRBD2 as D (6 bases). V lost 6 bases to trimming and J lost 4 bases, with 25 bases between them. CDR3 length: 17 amino acids. Germline V gene data show CDR1 as DFQATT and CDR2 as SNEGSKA (reference sequence).